The T cell receptor beta chain under discussion was sequenced for a study of shared clonotypes between healthy human individuals. CDR1 SGHRS and CDR2 YFSETQ come from the germline V gene. This CDR3 spans 14 amino acids. Trimming shortened V by 0 bases and J by 2 bases, and 8 bases separated the two germline ends. As regards this clone: This sample also contains other DNA sequences that code for the same CDR3.

At the deep level, the assay was run. Clones were read by immunoSEQ multiplex PCR, and TCRdb kept only the in-frame ones, dropping some. The sample includes some 2,400,000 clones, more than 90% of them seen just once. The receptor's source is a man younger than 35 in good health. Specimen: naive CD4+ T cells sorted from blood. This sample's subset: CD45RA+ positively selected. This chain joins TRBV5-1 and TRBJ1-2; unclear D gene. The CDR3 DNA sequence: TGCGCCAGCAGCTTGGATTCTGCCAACTATGGCTACACCTTC. It codes for CASSLDSANYGYTF.